Listed below are T cell receptor beta chains from one sample, sequenced in a study of cytomegalovirus exposure and HLA in healthy donors. TCRdb's table, derived via immunoSEQ multiplex PCR, lists solely in-frame clones and lacks some. The top ten clones hold around 1% of a sample with 150,000 to 200,000 clones, approximately 79% of them seen once. Sequenced: PBMCs. Receptors were obtained from a woman aged 45-65 years in good health and CMV-seropositive. Both conserved end residues are part of each CDR3. The D gene is left open where the match is weak. Rows may omit the clone size; those that give it use once, few, many or a size class.

>TRBD2|TRBV27|NA|TRBJ2-1
CASSSFTSGSVEQFF
TGTGCCAGCAGTTCGTTTACTAGCGGGAGCGTGGAGCAGTTCTTC
>NA|TRBV6-6|few|TRBJ2-7
CASSSSDARAYEQYF
TGTGCCAGCAGCTCTTCAGATGCCCGTGCATACGAGCAGTACTTC
>NA|TRBV5-1|NA|TRBJ1-1
CASSLSGRVTEAFF
TGCGCCAGCAGCTTGTCCGGGAGGGTCACTGAAGCTTTCTTT
>TRBD2|TRBV30|NA|TRBJ2-3
CAWSVGGGADTQYF
TGTGCCTGGAGTGTTGGCGGGGGGGCCGATACGCAGTATTTT
>TRBD2|TRBV7-2|NA|TRBJ2-7
CASSLNLGTSGRDEQYF
TGTGCCAGCAGCCTGAACCTCGGGACTAGCGGGAGGGACGAGCAGTACTTC
>NA|TRBV29-1|few|TRBJ2-3
CSVEARGADTQYF
TGCAGCGTTGAAGCTAGGGGTGCGGATACGCAGTATTTT
>NA|TRBV4-2|few|TRBJ1-2
CASSQEQDGYTF
TGTGCCAGCAGCCAAGAGCAGGATGGCTACACCTTC
>NA|TRBV5-1|NA|TRBJ1-5
CASSLAGDQPQHF
TGCGCCAGCAGCTTGGCGGGGGATCAGCCCCAGCATTTT
>TRBD1|TRBV18|few|TRBJ1-5
CASSPPGTGDNQPQHF
TGTGCCAGCTCACCCCCCGGGACAGGAGACAATCAGCCCCAGCATTTT
>NA|TRBV29-1|NA|TRBJ2-5
CSVPPGLKQETQYF
TGCAGCGTGCCACCGGGACTCAAACAAGAGACCCAGTACTTC
>TRBD1|TRBV10-2|NA|TRBJ1-2
CASSDIITGGLYGYTF
TGCGCCAGCAGTGACATAATTACAGGGGGCCTGTATGGCTACACCTTC
>NA|TRBV9|NA|TRBJ2-1
CASSVGGPRDGEQFF
TGTGCCAGCAGCGTGGGGGGGCCCCGGGATGGTGAGCAGTTCTTC
>NA|TRBV7-9|NA|TRBJ2-2
CASRSGDFANTGELFF
TGTGCCAGCAGAAGTGGGGACTTCGCGAACACCGGGGAGCTGTTTTTT
>NA|TRBV30|NA|TRBJ2-7
CAWSVGRGYEQYF
TGTGCCTGGAGTGTCGGCAGGGGTTACGAGCAGTACTTC
>NA|TRBV10-3|NA|TRBJ1-4
CAISESGGRSEKLFF
TGTGCCATCAGTGAGTCGGGAGGGCGAAGTGAAAAACTGTTTTTT
>TRBD1|TRBV7-2|NA|TRBJ2-1
CASSSGQGNEQFF
TGTGCCAGCAGCTCGGGACAGGGCAATGAGCAGTTCTTC
>NA|TRBV7-8|NA|TRBJ2-7
CASSTQGYEQYF
TGTGCCAGCAGCACCCAGGGTTACGAGCAGTACTTC
>TRBD2|TRBV6-1|NA|TRBJ2-1
CASSELLAVGQQFF
TGTGCCAGCAGTGAATTACTAGCGGTTGGTCAGCAGTTCTTC
>NA|TRBV7-2|few|TRBJ2-5
CASSPRGPLETQYF
TGTGCCAGCAGCCCCCGAGGGCCGTTGGAGACCCAGTACTTC
>NA|TRBV28|NA|TRBJ1-5
CASSSLGRDFSNQPQHF
TGTGCCAGCAGTTCCTTGGGCAGGGATTTCTCCAATCAGCCCCAGCATTTT
>TRBD1|TRBV4-2|NA|TRBJ2-7
CASSQDLSPGQGATKQYF
TGTGCCAGCAGCCAAGATCTCTCTCCGGGACAGGGGGCCACCAAGCAGTACTTC
>TRBD1|TRBV2|NA|TRBJ2-5
CASNPSTGGQETQYF
TGTGCCAGCAATCCTTCCACAGGGGGCCAAGAGACCCAGTACTTC
>NA|TRBV29-1|NA|TRBJ2-1
CSVDLAGRNEQFF
TGCAGCGTCGATCTAGCAGGGAGGAATGAGCAGTTCTTC
>TRBD2|TRBV13|NA|TRBJ2-7
CASSLSGTLAGVGGSYEQYF
TGTGCCAGCAGCTTAAGTGGGACTCTAGCGGGAGTCGGAGGGTCCTACGAGCAGTACTTC
>NA|TRBV19|once|TRBJ1-1
CASSRQMNTEAFF
TGTGCCAGTAGTCGCCAGATGAACACTGAAGCTTTCTTT
>NA|TRBV10-1|NA|TRBJ2-7
CASSEGVGGYYEQYF
TGCGCCAGCAGTGAGGGGGTTGGAGGGTACTACGAGCAGTACTTC
>NA|TRBV14|NA|TRBJ1-1
CASSQVPGSTEAFF
TGTGCCAGCAGCCAAGTTCCGGGGAGTACTGAAGCTTTCTTT
>TRBD1|TRBV28|NA|TRBJ2-6
CASRSVLGGSSGANVLTF
TGTGCCAGCAGATCAGTGTTAGGGGGCAGCTCTGGGGCCAACGTCCTGACTTTC
>NA|TRBV6-1|NA|TRBJ2-7
CASSERGSYEQYF
TGTGCCAGCAGTGAAAGGGGTAGCTACGAGCAGTACTTC
>TRBD1|TRBV9|NA|TRBJ1-4
CASSLDLYRGQEKLFF
TGTGCCAGCAGCCTCGACCTTTACAGGGGACAGGAGAAACTGTTTTTT
>NA|TRBV2|NA|TRBJ1-1
CASSDRGGKAFF
TGTGCCAGCAGTGACAGGGGAGGGAAAGCTTTCTTT
>TRBD2|TRBV29-1|few|TRBJ2-3
CSVGSGGGTDTQYF
TGCAGCGTTGGGTCGGGAGGGGGCACAGATACGCAGTATTTT
>NA|TRBV10-3|few|TRBJ1-1
CAIKRTQMNTEAFF
TGTGCCATCAAGAGGACACAGATGAACACTGAAGCTTTCTTT
>TRBD1|TRBV5-8|NA|TRBJ1-1
CASSLRTGGAFF
TGTGCCAGCAGCTTGAGGACAGGGGGAGCTTTCTTT
>NA|TRBV29-1|once|TRBJ2-5
CSVLTGGGETQYF
TGCAGCGTTCTAACAGGGGGAGGGGAGACCCAGTACTTC
>NA|TRBV6-1|NA|TRBJ2-3
CASNPTDSPPGTQYF
TGTGCCAGCAATCCGACGGACTCCCCGCCCGGTACGCAGTATTTT
>TRBD1|TRBV5-4|NA|TRBJ2-7
CASSIKTGTGAAEQYF
TGTGCCAGCAGCATAAAAACCGGGACAGGGGCTGCCGAGCAGTACTTC
>TRBD1|TRBV19|NA|TRBJ1-1
CASSIQGGWTEAFF
TGTGCCAGTAGTATCCAGGGGGGATGGACTGAAGCTTTCTTT
>NA|TRBV2|NA|TRBJ2-7
CASNQEGSSYEQYF
TGTGCCAGCAACCAAGAGGGATCATCCTACGAGCAGTACTTC
>NA|TRBV11-2|NA|TRBJ1-3
CASSLAFGNTIYF
TGTGCCAGCAGCTTAGCCTTTGGAAACACCATATATTTT
>NA|TRBV2|NA|TRBJ1-6
CASSDLTVLGSPLHF
TGTGCCAGCAGTGACTTGACAGTCCTGGGGTCACCCCTCCACTTT